This passage covers 20 T cell receptor beta chains from one sample sequenced in a study of T cell responses to AZD1222 COVID-19 vaccine. Sequencing was performed with immunoSEQ multiplex PCR; in TCRdb, only in-frame clones are kept and a portion is missing. The sample includes 100,000 to 150,000 clones, 90% of them seen just once. Here the sequenced sample was peripheral blood, taken on day 0 of MenACWY control vaccination. These receptors originate from an adult in good health.

The chain recombines TRBV9 with TRBJ2-3; 8 bases are a match to TRBD2. The CDR3 totals 16 residues. Trimming at V came to 4 bases and at J to 0 bases, leaving 7 bases not matched to a gene. Looked up from germline, CDR1 is SGDLS and CDR2 is YYNGEE. In DNA, the CDR3 is TGTGCCAGCAGCCCCCGGACTAGCTATAGCACAGATACGCAGTATTTT. It encodes CASSPRTSYSTDTQYF.

The genes are TRBV4-2 and TRBJ2-7; 13 bases agree with TRBD2. The CDR3 has 18 amino acids. Germline lookup yields CDR1 LGHNA and CDR2 YNFKEQ. Losses at the gene ends were 4 bases for V and 0 bases for J; bases not matched to a gene: 9. CDR3 nucleotides: TGTGCCAGCAGCCCAATAGGGGGACTAGCGGGAAGCTCCTACGAGCAGTACTTC. Its translation is CASSPIGGLAGSSYEQYF.

The rearrangement links TRBV5-6 to TRBJ2-1; the D is unclear. Trimming took off 1 base at V and 5 bases at J, with 13 bases between the two ends. Germline V CDR1 and CDR2: SGHDT, YYEEEE. The CDR3 is made up of 15 amino acids. DNA of the CDR3: TGTGCCAGCAGCTTGTTTTATCTTTGGAACAATGAGCAGTTCTTC. It yields the protein CASSLFYLWNNEQFF.

In its sample, this clone was seen a few times. The V call is TRBV5-4, the J call TRBJ1-1; D ambiguous. CDR3 length equals 13 residues. Germline CDR1 SGHNT, CDR2 YYREEE (reference sequence). V was clipped by 3 bases and J by 0 bases, with 6 bases between them. The CDR3 DNA reads as TGTGCCAGCAGCTCCCGTATGAACACTGAAGCTTTCTTT. Residues: CASSSRMNTEAFF.

The V and J genes are TRBV20-1 and TRBJ2-1; tentatively, D is TRBD2 (6 bases). Trimming stripped 5 bases from V and 12 bases from J, with 14 bases between. Germline V gene sequence: CDR1 DFQATT, CDR2 SNEGSKA (reference sequence). The CDR3 length is 11 residues. CDR3 nucleotides: TGCAGTGCTTCTCAAGCGGGCCCGCAGTTCTTC. This sequence encodes CSASQAGPQFF.

The V call is TRBV10-1, the J call TRBJ1-3; the match to TRBD1 covers 8 bases. Unmatched junction bases numbered 8, after V lost 7 bases and J lost 0 bases. The CDR3 is 16 residues long. Germline CDR1 reads WNHNN; CDR2 reads SYGVQD (reference sequence). The CDR3 sequence is CASTNRTGTSGNTIYF. In DNA, the CDR3 is TGCGCCAGCACCAACCGGACAGGGACCTCTGGAAACACCATATATTTT.

The rearrangement joins TRBV7-7 to TRBJ2-5, with 11 bases matching TRBD1. V lost 4 bases, J lost 5 bases, and 6 bases stayed unmatched. The CDR3 covers 15 residues. Looked up from germline, CDR1 is SSHAT and CDR2 is FNYEAQ (reference sequence). CDR3 sequence: CASSSGQGAWETQYF. Here the CDR3 DNA reads TGTGCCAGCAGCTCTGGACAGGGGGCTTGGGAGACCCAGTACTTC. The whole variable domain, remainder taken from reference TRBV7-7 and TRBJ2-5, is GAGVSQSPRYKVTKRGQDVTLRCDPISSHATLYWYQQALGQGPEFLTYFNYEAQPDKSGLPSDRFSAERPEGSISTLTIQRTEQRDSAMYRCASSSGQGAWETQYFGPGTRLLVL.

The rearrangement links TRBV29-1 to TRBJ1-2; D is ambiguous. V lost 0 bases and J 2 bases, leaving 16 bases between the germline ends. This CDR3 is 16 amino acids long. In germline, CDR1 is SQVTM, CDR2 ANQGSEA. CDR3 region: CSVEDPGASHNYGYTF. The CDR3 region has the DNA TGCAGCGTTGAAGACCCGGGAGCATCACACAACTATGGCTACACCTTC.

The rearrangement uses TRBV4-1 and TRBJ1-5, with TRBD1 as a possible D gene (6 bases). Per germline, CDR1 MGHRA and CDR2 YSYEKL. The CDR3 extends over 15 amino acids. Trimming took 3 bases from V and 3 from J, leaving 12 bases between them. The CDR3 region is CASSHLGQINQPQHF. The CDR3 DNA follows: TGCGCCAGCAGCCACCTTGGACAGATCAATCAGCCCCAGCATTTT.

A word on this clone: The same CDR3 can be traced to other DNA sequences in this sample. V gene TRBV7-2 combines with J gene TRBJ2-2, with D tentatively TRBD1 or TRBD2 (5 bases each). V was clipped by 3 bases and J by 0 bases, with 5 bases between them. This CDR3 spans 14 amino acids. CDR1 is SGHTA, CDR2 FQGNSA, per germline. DNA for the CDR3: TGTGCCAGCAGCTTGGGGGCGAACACCGGGGAGCTGTTTTTT. It encodes CASSLGANTGELFF.

The CDR3 nucleotides read TGTGCCAGCAGCTGGTCAAGGGTCAGCGGCTACACCTTC. This sequence encodes CASSWSRVSGYTF. V is TRBV12-3 or TRBV12-4 and J is TRBJ1-2; D remains ambiguous. This CDR3 spans 13 amino acids. Trimming took off 6 bases at V and 8 bases at J, with 16 bases between the two ends.

The chain carries TRBV18 and TRBJ1-1; 7 bases line up with TRBD1. CDR3 size: 15 residues. CDR1 is KGHSH, CDR2 LQKENI, per germline. Trimming cost V 4 bases and J 2 bases; bases outside gene matches: 7. The CDR3 DNA follows: TGTGCCAGCTCACTAACGGGACAGATAAACACTGAAGCTTTCTTT. It specifies CASSLTGQINTEAFF.

For this clone: Other DNA sequences of this sample code for an identical CDR3. The chain is built from TRBV18 and TRBJ2-3, with D uncertain. V was trimmed by 5 bases and J by 0 bases, leaving 6 bases between them. Germline CDR1 KGHSH, CDR2 LQKENI. The CDR3 is made up of 13 amino acids. The CDR3 protein is CASSSTSTDTQYF. The DNA of the CDR3 is TGTGCCAGCTCATCCACTAGCACAGATACGCAGTATTTT.

This clone was seen only a few times. The CDR3 DNA reads as TGTGCCAGCAAGAGGGACGGTTATAATGAAAAACTGTTTTTT. Its translation: CASKRDGYNEKLFF. This chain connects TRBV3-1 (or the pseudogene TRBV3-2) to TRBJ1-4, with a possible D match to TRBD1 (5 bases). The CDR3 is made up of 14 amino acids. Per the germline V gene, CDR1 is LGHDT and CDR2 is YNNKEL (reference sequence). The V end was cut by 7 bases, the J end by 4 bases, with 13 bases between.

The rearrangement joins TRBV11-3 to TRBJ2-5, with 15 bases fitting TRBD2. Germline CDR1 and CDR2: SGHNT and YENEEA. After removal of 5 bases from V and 3 bases from J, the junction contained 10 bases not matched to a gene. The CDR3 sequence is 18 residues long. The CDR3 loop is CASSLGLAGGPNEETQYF. The CDR3 DNA follows: TGTGCCAGCAGCCTCGGACTAGCGGGGGGGCCCAACGAAGAGACCCAGTACTTC.

The V call is TRBV28, the J call TRBJ2-7, with no clear D. This CDR3 has 12 residues. The germline CDR1 and CDR2 sequences are MDHEN and SYDVKM. The germline V and J ends were trimmed by 10 bases and 4 bases, with 14 bases remaining between them. The CDR3 region is CATSESVYEQYF. The CDR3 DNA follows: TGTGCCACTTCCGAGTCCGTTTACGAGCAGTACTTC.

The chain employs TRBV27 and TRBJ1-6; no definite D call. Germline V CDR1 and CDR2: MNHEY, SMNVEV (reference sequence). V was cut by 2 bases and J by 7 bases, with 6 bases left in between. This CDR3 spans 13 amino acids. The DNA for the CDR3 is TGTGCCAGCAGTTTAGTCTGGAATTCACCCCTCCACTTT. Protein sequence: CASSLVWNSPLHF.

The rearrangement joins TRBV4-2 to TRBJ1-5; D is uncertain. Germline CDR1 LGHNA, CDR2 YNFKEQ. V gave up 0 bases and J gave up 5 bases, with 11 bases separating them. The CDR3 totals 15 residues. The CDR3 nucleotides read TGTGCCAGCAGCCAAGATAAGGCAGGAGATCAGCCCCAGCATTTT. Amino acid sequence: CASSQDKAGDQPQHF.

The genes are TRBV5-4 and TRBJ2-3; the match to TRBD1 covers 7 bases. Unmatched junction bases numbered 7, after V lost 4 bases and J lost 2 bases. In germline, CDR1 is SGHNT, CDR2 YYREEE (reference sequence). The CDR3 has 15 residues. CDR3 in DNA: TGTGCCAGCAGCCCCGGACAGGTTGTCACAGATACGCAGTATTTT. Protein sequence: CASSPGQVVTDTQYF.

This sequence joins TRBV24-1 and TRBJ2-3; 7 bases agree with TRBD1. Losses at the gene ends were 5 bases for V and 2 bases for J; bases not matched to a gene: 6. The germline V gene has CDR1 KGHDR and CDR2 SFDVKD. This CDR3 spans 15 amino acids. The CDR3: CATSAYRGSTDTQYF. CDR3 coding DNA: TGTGCCACCAGTGCTTACAGGGGCTCCACAGATACGCAGTATTTT.